This T cell receptor beta chain is drawn from a study of blood T cell repertoires in COVID-19. Background on the study: Whether acute or convalescent, the COVID-19 samples came from the United States, Italy and Spain. In each case, the material was cDNA or gDNA derived from T cells, B-cell-depleted T cells, or PBMCs.

J was trimmed by 4 bases and V by 1 base; bases with no gene match: 6. The CDR3 sequence is 15 residues long. Germline-derived CDR1 and CDR2 are LNHDA and SQIVND (reference sequence). Sequenced by immunoSEQ multiplex PCR; TCRdb stores in-frame clones only, minus some. The sample holds about 110,000 clones; around 80% are singletons and the top ten take roughly 4.7%. The chain couples TRBV19 to TRBJ2-7, with 8 positions matching TRBD1. Sequencing was done on a sample of peripheral blood. The source of this sequence is a human donor in a cohort sampled during active or convalescent COVID-19. As DNA, the CDR3 is TGTGCCAGTAGTATAGGAAGGACAGGGATATACGAGCAGTACTTC. It encodes CASSIGRTGIYEQYF.